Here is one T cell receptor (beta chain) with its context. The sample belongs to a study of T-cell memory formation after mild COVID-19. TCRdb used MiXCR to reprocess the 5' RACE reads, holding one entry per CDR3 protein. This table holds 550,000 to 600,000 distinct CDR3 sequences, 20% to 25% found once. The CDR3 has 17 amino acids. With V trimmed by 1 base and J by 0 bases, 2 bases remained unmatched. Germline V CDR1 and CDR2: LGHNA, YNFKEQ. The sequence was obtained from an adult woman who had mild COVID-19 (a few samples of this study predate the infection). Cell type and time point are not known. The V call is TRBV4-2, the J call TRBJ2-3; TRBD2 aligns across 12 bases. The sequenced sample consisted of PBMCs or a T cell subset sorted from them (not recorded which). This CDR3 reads CASSQGTSGASTDTQYF. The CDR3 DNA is TGTGCCAGCAGCCAAGGGACTAGCGGGGCTAGCACAGATACGCAGTATTTT.